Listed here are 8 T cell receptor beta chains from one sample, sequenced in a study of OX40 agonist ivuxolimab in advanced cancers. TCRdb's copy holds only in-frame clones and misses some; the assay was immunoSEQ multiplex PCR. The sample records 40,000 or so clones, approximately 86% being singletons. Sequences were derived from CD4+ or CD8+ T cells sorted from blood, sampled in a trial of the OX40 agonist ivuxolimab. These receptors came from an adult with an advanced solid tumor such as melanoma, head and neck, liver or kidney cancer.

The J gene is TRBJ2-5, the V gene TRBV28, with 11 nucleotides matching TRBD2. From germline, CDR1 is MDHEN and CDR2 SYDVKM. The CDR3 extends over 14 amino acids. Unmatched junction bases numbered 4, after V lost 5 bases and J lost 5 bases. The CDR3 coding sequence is TGTGCCAGCAGTCTGGGACTAGCGGTGGAGACCCAGTACTTC. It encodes CASSLGLAVETQYF.

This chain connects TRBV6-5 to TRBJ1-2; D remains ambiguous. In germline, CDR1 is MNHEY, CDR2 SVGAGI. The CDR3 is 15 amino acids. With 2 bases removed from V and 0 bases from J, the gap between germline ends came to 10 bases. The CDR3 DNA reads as TGTGCCAGCAGTTACGCCGCTGGACCTAACTATGGCTACACCTTC. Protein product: CASSYAAGPNYGYTF.

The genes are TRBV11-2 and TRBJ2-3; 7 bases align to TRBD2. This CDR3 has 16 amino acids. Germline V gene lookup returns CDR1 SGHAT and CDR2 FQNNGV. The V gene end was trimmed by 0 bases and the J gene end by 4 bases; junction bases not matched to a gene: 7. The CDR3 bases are TGTGCCAGCAGCTTAGATCGCGGGGGTTTCGCAGATACGCAGTATTTT. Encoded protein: CASSLDRGGFADTQYF.

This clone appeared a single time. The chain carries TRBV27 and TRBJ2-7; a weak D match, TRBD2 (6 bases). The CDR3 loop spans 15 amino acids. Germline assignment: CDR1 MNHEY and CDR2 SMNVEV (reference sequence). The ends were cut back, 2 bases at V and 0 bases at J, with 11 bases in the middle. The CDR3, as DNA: TGTGCCAGCAGTTTAGGGGAGGCCAGCTCCTACGAGCAGTACTTC. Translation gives CASSLGEASSYEQYF.

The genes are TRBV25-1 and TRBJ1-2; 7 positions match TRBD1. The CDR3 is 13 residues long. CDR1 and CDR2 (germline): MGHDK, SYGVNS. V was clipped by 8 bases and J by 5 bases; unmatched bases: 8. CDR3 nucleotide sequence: TGTGCCAGCCAGGGTTCAGGGGGGTATGGCTACACCTTC. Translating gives CASQGSGGYGYTF.

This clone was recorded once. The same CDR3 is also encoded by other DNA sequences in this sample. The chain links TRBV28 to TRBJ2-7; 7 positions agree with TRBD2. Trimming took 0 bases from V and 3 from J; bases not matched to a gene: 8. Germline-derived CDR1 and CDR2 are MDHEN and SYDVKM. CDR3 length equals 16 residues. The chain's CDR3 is CASSLWGGEGDYEQYF. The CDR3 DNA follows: TGTGCCAGCAGTTTATGGGGGGGGGAGGGTGACTACGAGCAGTACTTC.

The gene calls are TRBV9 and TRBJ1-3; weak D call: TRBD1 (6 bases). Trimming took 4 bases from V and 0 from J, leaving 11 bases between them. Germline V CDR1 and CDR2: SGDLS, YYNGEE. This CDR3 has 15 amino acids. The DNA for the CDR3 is TGTGCCAGCAGCCCGGACAGTATCTCTGGAAACACCATATATTTT. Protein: CASSPDSISGNTIYF. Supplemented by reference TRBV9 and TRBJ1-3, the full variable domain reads DSGVTQTPKHLITATGQRVTLRCSPRSGDLSVYWYQQSLDQGLQFLIQYYNGEERAKGNILERFSAQQFPDLHSELNLSSLELGDSALYFCASSPDSISGNTIYFGEGSWLTVV.

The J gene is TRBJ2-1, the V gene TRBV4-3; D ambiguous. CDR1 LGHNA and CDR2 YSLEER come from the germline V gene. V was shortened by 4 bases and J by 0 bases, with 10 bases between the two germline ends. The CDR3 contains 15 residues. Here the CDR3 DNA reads TGCGCCAGCAGCCGTGACTTGAGCTCCTACAATGAGCAGTTCTTC. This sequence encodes CASSRDLSSYNEQFF.